These 17 T cell receptor beta chains originate from one sample sequenced in a study of blood T cell repertoires in COVID-19. Measured with immunoSEQ multiplex PCR; TCRdb has only the in-frame clones, and not every one. The sample lists 250,000 to 300,000 clones, approximately 87% occurring once. Sequenced material: peripheral blood. These receptors all stem from a man aged 55-75 years who had recovered from COVID-19.

The chain combines TRBV6-2 or TRBV6-3 with TRBJ1-1; 8 nucleotides align to TRBD1. Germline CDR1 MNHEY, CDR2 SVGEGT. The V segment lost 5 bases and the J segment 4 bases; nucleotides outside the gene matches: 3. The CDR3 runs to 13 residues. The CDR3 region is CASSMTGVTEAFF. In nucleotides, the CDR3 is TGTGCCAGCAGTATGACAGGGGTCACTGAAGCTTTCTTT.

This chain uses TRBV18 with TRBJ2-7, with 8 bases that match TRBD1. V was pared by 0 bases and J by 0 bases, with 1 base of the junction left unmatched. The CDR3 contains 15 residues. The germline CDR1 and CDR2 sequences are KGHSH and LQKENI. Here the CDR3 reads CASSPPGQGSYEQYF. The DNA of the CDR3 is TGTGCCAGCTCACCACCCGGACAGGGCTCCTACGAGCAGTACTTC.

The CDR3 DNA reads as TGTGCCTGGAGTGTACGGGGAGGGAGGGGCCTTATCGGGGAGCTGTTTTTT. As protein: CAWSVRGGRGLIGELFF. V is TRBV30 and J is TRBJ2-2; the match to TRBD2 covers 7 bases. V dropped 0 bases and J dropped 7; count of bases not matched to a gene: 14. The CDR3 has 17 residues. Per germline, CDR1 GTSNPN and CDR2 SVGIG (reference sequence).

V gene TRBV5-1 combines with J gene TRBJ2-2, with 7 bases fitting TRBD2. Trimming at V came to 5 bases and at J to 4 bases, leaving 11 bases not matched to a gene. Germline loops: CDR1 SGHRS, CDR2 YFSETQ. This CDR3 contains 16 residues. As DNA, the CDR3 is TGCGCCAGCAGGGCAAGCGGGAAGGAAGGCACCGGGGAGCTGTTTTTT. Translated: CASRASGKEGTGELFF.

The chain has TRBV21-1 and TRBJ1-6; the D call in the table, TRBD1, was not verified against the DNA. TRBV21-1 is a recognized pseudogene. This CDR3 has 14 amino acids. The CDR3 DNA reads TGTGCCAGCAGCAAGGGACAAACTCTTTCACCCCTCCACTTT. Encoded protein: CASSKGQTLSPLHF.

V usage is TRBV5-1 and J usage is TRBJ2-5; D is perhaps TRBD2 (5 bases). V was shortened by 0 bases and J by 2 bases, with 17 bases between the two germline ends. Germline lookup yields CDR1 SGHRS and CDR2 YFSETQ. The CDR3 sequence is 17 residues long. This CDR3 reads CASSLAGSGVGQETQYF. The CDR3 nucleotides are TGCGCCAGCAGCTTGGCGGGGTCCGGAGTAGGACAAGAGACCCAGTACTTC.

The chain joins TRBV5-1 to TRBJ2-7; 10 positions agree with TRBD1. The CDR3 totals 16 residues. Germline assignment: CDR1 SGHRS and CDR2 YFSETQ. V lost 4 bases and J lost 1; bases outside the gene matches: 8. The CDR3, as DNA: TGCGCCAGCAGCCCCTTGGTGGACAGGGGGTCCTACGAGCAGTACTTC. It encodes CASSPLVDRGSYEQYF.

This clone was detected only a few times. The J gene is TRBJ2-1, the V gene TRBV27, with 7 nucleotides matching TRBD2. The CDR3 runs to 15 residues. Losses at the gene ends were 7 bases for V and 0 bases for J; bases not matched to a gene: 6. The V gene's germline CDR1 is MNHEY and CDR2 SMNVEV (reference sequence). CDR3 sequence reads: CASTLRGSSYNEQFF. The CDR3, as DNA: TGTGCCAGCACCCTTCGCGGGAGCTCCTACAATGAGCAGTTCTTC.

The chain uses TRBV19 and TRBJ2-1, with 7 bases fitting TRBD1. The CDR3 runs 11 residues. The V gene end was trimmed by 6 bases and the J gene end by 11 bases; junction bases not matched to a gene: 4. Per germline, CDR1 LNHDA and CDR2 SQIVND (reference sequence). CDR3 sequence reads: CASSRTGKQFF. Here the CDR3 DNA reads TGTGCCAGTAGCCGGACAGGCAAGCAGTTCTTC.

The V and J genes are TRBV6-1 and TRBJ2-2; 7 bases are a match to TRBD1. With 0 bases clipped from V and 1 base from J, the junction kept 5 bases outside the gene matches. The CDR3 sequence is 17 residues long. The germline gives CDR1 MNHNS, CDR2 SASEGT. The chain's CDR3 is CASSEARTGMNTGELFF. DNA of the CDR3: TGTGCCAGCAGTGAAGCCCGGACAGGAATGAACACCGGGGAGCTGTTTTTT.

This clone was seen a single time. The chain recombines TRBV19 with TRBJ2-4; 8 bases line up with TRBD2. Per germline, CDR1 LNHDA and CDR2 SQIVND (reference sequence). CDR3 size: 13 residues. J was trimmed by 9 bases and V by 4 bases; bases with no gene match: 5. CDR3 coding DNA: TGTGCCAGTAGTACCCGGGGGGGTGGCATTCAGTACTTC. As protein: CASSTRGGGIQYF.

The chain joins TRBV5-1 to TRBJ1-4; D is uncertain. Trimming took 4 bases from V and 8 from J, leaving 15 bases between them. The CDR3 has 14 residues. Germline values: CDR1 SGHRS, CDR2 YFSETQ. The CDR3 sequence is CASSPRDWGEKLFF. In DNA, the CDR3 is TGCGCCAGCAGCCCACGGGATTGGGGAGAAAAACTGTTTTTT.

Note on this clone: Other DNA sequences of this sample code for an identical CDR3. The genes are TRBV5-4 and TRBJ2-5; D may be TRBD1 (6 bases). Germline CDR1 reads SGHNT; CDR2 reads YYREEE (reference sequence). This CDR3 contains 13 residues. Trimming cost V 5 bases and J 0 bases, with 8 bases left between them. In DNA, the CDR3 is TGTGCCAGCAGACGGGACAACCAAGAGACCCAGTACTTC. This sequence encodes CASRRDNQETQYF. The full variable domain, completed using reference TRBV5-4 and TRBJ2-5, is ETGVTQSPTHLIKTRGQQVTLRCSSQSGHNTVSWYQQALGQGPQFIFQYYREEENGRGNFPPRFSGLQFPNYSSELNVNALELDDSALYLCASRRDNQETQYFGPGTRLLVL.

The chain couples TRBV18 to TRBJ2-3, with TRBD1 matching over 7 bases. Germline V gene sequence: CDR1 KGHSH, CDR2 LQKENI. Losses at the gene ends were 2 bases for V and 0 bases for J; bases not matched to a gene: 2. There are 15 residues in the CDR3. CDR3 residues: CASSPVGGSTDTQYF. Here the CDR3 DNA reads TGTGCCAGCTCACCAGTAGGGGGCAGCACAGATACGCAGTATTTT.

Only a few counts were recorded for this clone. This sequence joins TRBV19 and TRBJ1-5, with D uncertain. This CDR3 contains 14 residues. V gave up 3 bases and J gave up 4 bases, with 10 bases separating them. Germline V gene sequence: CDR1 LNHDA, CDR2 SQIVND (reference sequence). For the CDR3, the DNA is TGTGCCAGTAGTATTGTCCCGGGGAATCAGCCCCAGCATTTT. This sequence encodes CASSIVPGNQPQHF.

As to this clone: Other nucleotide sequences in the sample specify the same CDR3. The V gene is TRBV12-3 or TRBV12-4, the J gene TRBJ2-7; TRBD2 matches 11 bases. The V and J ends lost 6 bases and 4 bases, in that order; junction bases with no gene match: 2. CDR3 length equals 13 residues. The CDR3 DNA is TGTGCCAGCAGAACTAGCGGGAGTTACGAGCAGTACTTC. Its translation is CASRTSGSYEQYF.

The rearrangement joins TRBV5-1 to TRBJ2-1, with 8 bases lining up with TRBD2. The CDR3 length is 15 residues. Germline V gene data show CDR1 as SGHRS and CDR2 as YFSETQ. The J segment lost 0 bases and the V segment lost 7 bases, leaving 6 bases of the junction unmatched. The CDR3 protein is CASHESGGSYNEQFF. The CDR3 DNA is TGCGCCAGCCATGAAAGCGGGGGCTCCTACAATGAGCAGTTCTTC.